This T cell receptor (beta chain) was found in a study of Graves' ophthalmopathy and Graves' hyperthyroidism. This clonotype was counted at least ten times. As yet, its antigen is unknown. Study findings and constraints: Blood also held most thyroid clonotypes expanded above 0.001 frequency. Progression of ophthalmopathy was predicted by the model with around 68% sensitivity and just under 75% specificity.

Trimming pared 3 bases from V and 0 bases from J, leaving 12 bases between. CDR1 SGHDT and CDR2 YYEEEE come from the germline V gene. This CDR3 spans 15 amino acids. Patients newly diagnosed with hyperthyroidism, under 2 months' duration, were aged 18 to 65, the study reports. Certain patients, namely those with other autoimmune diseases, uncontrolled infections, pregnancy or lactation, were excluded. The authors amplified TCR beta CDR3 regions from RNA transcripts. In the first round, RT-PCR was carried out with HTBI primers, and a multiplex PCR formed the second round. TCRdb re-analysed the multiplex PCR reads in MiXCR, keeping a single row per CDR3 protein. The sample yields 1 million to 1.3 million distinct CDR3 sequences, approximately 35% seen once.

The sample was peripheral blood or thyroid tissue (not recorded which). V is TRBV5-6 and J is TRBJ1-1; perhaps TRBD1 as D (6 bases). This receptor was identified in an adult man with Graves' hyperthyroidism. CDR3 sequence reads: CASSSVRGLNTEAFF. DNA of the CDR3: TGTGCCAGCAGCTCGGTGAGGGGGTTGAACACTGAAGCTTTCTTT.